Reported below is one TCR beta chain. This sample was taken from a study of blood T cell repertoires in COVID-19. About the study: Spain, Italy and the United States supplied samples that represented acute and convalescent COVID-19. In each case, the material was cDNA or gDNA derived from T cells, B-cell-depleted T cells, or PBMCs.

Original data processing: Amplification with reference gene primers provided the estimates of nucleated cell counts. Sequencing was performed with immunoSEQ multiplex PCR; in TCRdb, only in-frame clones are kept and a portion is missing. V, J and clone size reflect that table, while D and trimming were determined from the DNA. The sample contains 170,000 or so clones, around nine tenths of which appear only once. Germline assignment: CDR1 MNHEY and CDR2 SVGEGT. The CDR3 is made up of 15 amino acids. After removal of 4 bases from V and 4 bases from J, the junction contained 4 bases not matched to a gene.

The specimen sequenced was peripheral blood. J is TRBJ2-3 and V is TRBV6-2 or TRBV6-3; TRBD2 agrees at 11 bases. The sequence came from a woman aged 18-29 years who had recovered from COVID-19. The CDR3 DNA sequence: TGTGCCAGCAGTTTCTCGACTAGCGGGGCAGATACGCAGTATTTT. Amino acid sequence: CASSFSTSGADTQYF.